The clone carrying this TCR beta chain occurred a few times. The antigen remains undetermined. Then a second PCR, running roughly 7 to 11 cycles, was carried out with a sample-barcoded 5' primer and a J-beta primer mix. TCRdb reprocessed the 5' RACE reads with MiXCR, giving one entry per CDR3 protein. Of roughly 730,000 distinct CDR3 sequences in the sample, around three fifths were seen once. The sample is drawn from a study of blood T cells in healthy people across ages. Whole-study findings and limits: Higher diversity, along with more naive CD4+ cells, distinguished long-lived donors from aged donors. It was not known whether donors were CMV positive (a possible confounder of expanded clonotype changes).

Looked up from germline, CDR1 is LNHNV and CDR2 is YYDKDF (reference sequence). Trimming pared 0 bases from V and 11 bases from J, leaving 25 bases between. The CDR3 totals 17 residues. The amount of total RNA extracted per sample was at least 6 micrograms. The receptor's source is a man aged 35-49 years in good health. Sequencing used blood. The rearrangement uses TRBV15 and TRBJ2-5; weak D call: TRBD2 (7 bases). The CDR3 region is CATSRDGKGGPHNEQYF. The CDR3 DNA is TGTGCCACCAGCAGAGACGGAAAGGGGGGGCCCCACAATGAGCAGTACTTC.